Included here is one T cell receptor (beta chain) sequence, with context. Its cognate antigen is unknown. These data are taken from a study of beta chain features in type 1 diabetes. Study in general: All samples combined gave around 100,000,000 sorted cells for examination.

The isolated RNA, all of it, was reverse transcribed, so expressed TCRB transcripts were what got sequenced. Naive, central memory and regulatory T cell samples produced a mean of around 4 million reads. Produced via immunoSEQ multiplex PCR; TCRdb's table is partial and in-frame only. The table records fewer than 450,000 clones, approximately 15% of them present only once. Germline-derived CDR1 and CDR2 are MNHEY and SMNVEV (reference sequence). V gave up 4 bases and J gave up 5 bases; unmatched junction bases: 8. The CDR3 runs 15 residues. On average, the one heparinised blood draw given by each donor was approximately 120 mL. Sorted populations were all over 95% pure. Study-wide findings and caveats: Shortening that was moderate but significant affected the TCRB CDR3s of Type 1 diabetes patients in all four CD4+ subsets.

The sample was naive CD4+ T cells from blood. This chain uses TRBV27 with TRBJ2-1; 7 bases align to TRBD2. The TCR originated in a young woman with type 1 diabetes. CDR3 residues: CASSSRLAANNEQFF. DNA for the CDR3: TGTGCCAGCAGTTCTAGACTAGCAGCGAACAATGAGCAGTTCTTC.